The 8 T cell receptor beta chains listed next were all sequenced from one sample in a study of blood T cell repertoires in COVID-19. Profiling relied on immunoSEQ multiplex PCR, and the TCRdb table lists in-frame clones only, not all of them. Of 350,000 to 450,000 clones in the sample, 70% to 90% were seen once. The sample consisted of peripheral blood. Every receptor here comes from a human donor in a cohort sampled during active COVID-19.

The rearrangement uses TRBV7-3 and TRBJ2-1; TRBD2 matches at 9 bases. V shed 2 bases and J 7 bases; nucleotides not matched to a gene: 9. CDR1 is SGHTA and CDR2 is FQGTGA in the germline V gene. The CDR3 has 16 residues. This CDR3 is CASSLSSGLASNEQFF. The CDR3 coding sequence is TGTGCCAGCAGCTTATCATCCGGACTAGCGAGTAATGAGCAGTTCTTC.

This rearrangement joins TRBV9 to TRBJ2-2; tentatively, D is TRBD1 (6 bases). V lost 1 base and J 4 bases, leaving 11 bases between the germline ends. Per the germline V gene, CDR1 is SGDLS and CDR2 is YYNGEE. There are 15 residues in the CDR3. Written as DNA, the CDR3 is TGTGCCAGCAGCGTAACAGGGTCGGGCACCGGGGAGCTGTTTTTT. Its protein product is CASSVTGSGTGELFF.

The chain recombines TRBV2 with TRBJ2-2; 11 bases match TRBD2. Germline V gene lookup returns CDR1 SNHLY and CDR2 FYNNEI. The CDR3 has 16 residues. V shed 5 bases, J shed 1 base, and the junction held 3 bases outside the gene matches. The CDR3 region is CASSFGLAGNTGELFF. The CDR3, as DNA: TGTGCCAGCAGTTTCGGACTAGCGGGGAACACCGGGGAGCTGTTTTTT.

The chain joins TRBV6-6 to TRBJ2-1; tentative D call: TRBD2 (6 bases). The ends were cut back, 6 bases at V and 0 bases at J, with 9 bases in the middle. CDR3 length: 14 residues. Germline values: CDR1 MNHNY, CDR2 SVGAGI (reference sequence). The CDR3 nucleotides read TGTGCCAGCAGCCCCGGGAGCTCCTACAATGAGCAGTTCTTC. The encoded protein is CASSPGSSYNEQFF.

This clone showed up just once. V usage is TRBV27 and J usage is TRBJ2-1, with 9 bases lining up with TRBD2. This CDR3 is built from 15 residues. J lost 6 bases, V lost 5 bases, and 8 bases had no gene match. Germline CDR1 MNHEY, CDR2 SMNVEV (reference sequence). CDR3 coding DNA: TGTGCCAGCAGTGCCCGACTAGCGGTCCCCAATGAGCAGTTCTTC. Amino acids: CASSARLAVPNEQFF.

The rearrangement links TRBV4-1 to TRBJ1-3, with D perhaps matching TRBD1 (5 bases). The germline V gene has CDR1 MGHRA and CDR2 YSYEKL. The CDR3 length is 17 residues. Trimming left V 0 bases short and J 3 bases short, with 15 bases between. CDR3 bases: TGCGCCAGCAGCCAAGATTACCAGGGAAAAGGTGGAAACACCATATATTTT. Translated, it gives CASSQDYQGKGGNTIYF.

This chain links TRBV5-8 with TRBJ2-2; D is possibly TRBD2 (6 bases). The CDR3 length is 12 residues. Germline CDR1 and CDR2: SGHTS and YDEGEE. Trimming removed 3 bases from V and 8 bases from J, with 8 bases in between. The CDR3 DNA sequence: TGTGCCAGCAGCTGGAGGGTGGGGGAGCTGTTTTTT. Residues: CASSWRVGELFF.

This clone showed up just a few times. The V gene is TRBV30, the J gene TRBJ1-4; D is unresolved. The V end was cut by 2 bases, the J end by 4 bases, with 8 bases between. Germline V gives CDR1 GTSNPN, CDR2 SVGIG (reference sequence). The CDR3 length is 13 residues. The CDR3 bases are TGTGCCTGGAGTCGTGGCGGTAATGAAAAACTGTTTTTT. This codes for CAWSRGGNEKLFF.